The 11 T cell receptor beta chains listed next were all sequenced from one sample in a study of blood T cell repertoires in COVID-19. Only in-frame clones appear in the TCRdb table, and some are missing; sequencing was by immunoSEQ multiplex PCR. The sample holds approximately 260,000 clones, 85% to 90% seen once. The sample was peripheral blood. Every receptor here comes from a woman aged 35 to 49 with acute or convalescent COVID-19.

V gene TRBV19 combines with J gene TRBJ2-1; TRBD1 is a possible D gene (7 bases). This CDR3 region has 16 residues. The V and J ends lost 7 bases and 0 bases respectively, with 16 bases between them. Germline V lookup: CDR1 LNHDA, CDR2 SQIVND (reference sequence). This chain's CDR3 is CASTTRDSRSYNEQFF. The DNA for the CDR3 is TGTGCCAGTACGACTAGGGACAGTCGCTCCTACAATGAGCAGTTCTTC.

The chain employs TRBV30 and TRBJ1-4; D possibly corresponds to TRBD1 (5 bases). CDR1 is GTSNPN and CDR2 is SVGIG in the germline V gene (reference sequence). This CDR3 comprises 12 residues. CDR3 sequence (DNA): TGTGCTGGGGCTGGAACTAATGAAAAACTGTTTTTT. Amino acid sequence: CAGAGTNEKLFF.

With respect to this clone: Other DNA sequences within the sample encode an identical CDR3. The rearrangement links TRBV30 to TRBJ1-3; TRBD1 might be the D (6 bases). Per germline, CDR1 GTSNPN and CDR2 SVGIG (reference sequence). The CDR3 length is 13 residues. Trimming removed 5 bases from V and 3 bases from J, with 11 bases in between. Here the CDR3 reads CAWGQGSGNTIYF. The CDR3 DNA reads as TGTGCCTGGGGGCAGGGGAGTGGAAACACCATATATTTT.

The gene calls are TRBV9 and TRBJ1-1; 8 nucleotides align to TRBD1. Trimming removed 3 bases from V and 4 bases from J; junction bases left unmatched: 2. The CDR3 runs 13 residues. Germline V lookup: CDR1 SGDLS, CDR2 YYNGEE. CDR3 nucleotide sequence: TGTGCCAGCAGCGCCGGACAGGGCACTGAAGCTTTCTTT. It yields the protein CASSAGQGTEAFF.

The chain uses TRBV28 and TRBJ1-4; TRBD1 matches at 7 bases. V lost 5 bases to trimming and J lost 3 bases; unmatched junction nucleotides: 9. CDR3 length: 16 residues. The germline V gene has CDR1 MDHEN and CDR2 SYDVKM. In DNA, the CDR3 is TGTGCCAGCAGTAGAACCAAGGGGGCGCCTAATGAAAAACTGTTTTTT. It encodes CASSRTKGAPNEKLFF.

This clone appeared a single time. V usage is TRBV10-3 and J usage is TRBJ1-6; the match to TRBD1 covers 7 bases. The CDR3 covers 14 residues. The germline V gene has CDR1 ENHRY and CDR2 SYGVKD. The trim removed 5 bases at V and 6 bases at J, leaving 4 bases unmatched. The CDR3 here is CAISPTGRNSPLHF. The CDR3 DNA reads TGTGCCATCAGTCCGACAGGGCGTAATTCACCCCTCCACTTT.

As DNA, the CDR3 is TGTGCCAGCAGTTCCAACAGGCTCGGGGGCTACACCTTC. Translating gives CASSSNRLGGYTF. The V gene is TRBV12-3 or TRBV12-4, the J gene TRBJ1-2; TRBD1 might be the D (5 bases). V was shortened by 4 bases and J by 8 bases, with 14 bases between the two germline ends. CDR3 length: 13 residues.

V usage is TRBV6-6 and J usage is TRBJ1-5; a possible D gene is TRBD1 (5 bases). This CDR3 is 16 amino acids long. Trimming took 1 base from V and 3 from J, leaving 13 bases between them. Per germline, CDR1 MNHNY and CDR2 SVGAGI (reference sequence). The CDR3 is CASSYWAGLNNQPQHF. In DNA, the CDR3 is TGTGCCAGCAGTTACTGGGCAGGGCTTAACAATCAGCCCCAGCATTTT.

This clone was observed once. This sequence joins TRBV5-4 and TRBJ1-6, with 10 bases that match TRBD1. This CDR3 has 16 residues. Germline CDR1 is SGHNT and CDR2 is YYREEE (reference sequence). The V and J ends lost 7 bases and 10 bases, in that order; junction bases with no gene match: 14. CDR3 DNA sequence: TGTGCCAGCCACCGTCGGGGACAGGGGTTAGAGTCACCCCTCCACTTT. Translation: CASHRRGQGLESPLHF.

The chain employs TRBV7-9 and TRBJ2-6; 10 positions match TRBD2. Germline V gene lookup returns CDR1 SEHNR and CDR2 FQNEAQ (reference sequence). V gave up 5 bases and J gave up 0 bases; unmatched junction bases: 10. The CDR3 runs 19 residues. The CDR3 coding sequence is TGTGCCAGCAGCATGGCGGTCAGCGGGGGGGCCTCTGGGGCCAACGTCCTGACTTTC. Residues: CASSMAVSGGASGANVLTF.

The rearrangement joins TRBV10-1 to TRBJ1-1; D is undetermined. Deletions cut 0 bases from V and 7 bases from J, with 9 bases between. Germline assignment: CDR1 WNHNN and CDR2 SYGVQD (reference sequence). The CDR3 loop spans 13 amino acids. The CDR3 loop reads CASSESGRDEAFF. The DNA for the CDR3 is TGCGCCAGCAGTGAGTCGGGGAGGGATGAAGCTTTCTTT.